A selection of T cell receptor beta chains follows, all from one sample in a study of blood T cell repertoires in COVID-19. Assay used: immunoSEQ multiplex PCR; TCRdb lists only in-frame clones, some missing. The sample consists of roughly 160,000 clones, about 85% of them appearing once. What was sequenced was peripheral blood. The source is a man in his fifties or sixties with acute or convalescent COVID-19. Both conserved end residues are part of each CDR3. Fields, in order: clone size, V gene, J gene, D gene, CDR3 DNA, CDR3 protein. A D gene is named only where the DNA matches it firmly. Expanded clones get a size class; other rows say once, few or many, or leave the size out.

size: -
V: TRBV7-9
J: TRBJ2-1
D: -
DNA: TGTGCCAGCATGGGGGCTAGCGGCAGACATGAGCAGTTCTTC
CDR3: CASMGASGRHEQFF

size: -
V: TRBV30
J: TRBJ1-6
D: -
DNA: TGTGCCTGGAGTGAGCACAGTGCTTATAATTCACCCCTCCACTTT
CDR3: CAWSEHSAYNSPLHF

size: -
V: TRBV7-8
J: TRBJ2-7
D: TRBD2
DNA: TGTGCCAGCAGCTCCGGACTAGCGGGAGTGGGGAACGAGCAGTACTTC
CDR3: CASSSGLAGVGNEQYF

size: -
V: TRBV6-1
J: TRBJ1-1
D: -
DNA: TGTGCCAGCAGTGAAGTGGGGACTAAGAACACTGAAGCTTTCTTT
CDR3: CASSEVGTKNTEAFF

size: -
V: TRBV5-1
J: TRBJ2-1
D: TRBD1
DNA: TGCGCCAGCAGCTCCACGGGACAGGGGTCGAATGAGCAGTTCTTC
CDR3: CASSSTGQGSNEQFF

size: -
V: TRBV3-1/TRBV3-2
J: TRBJ2-1
D: TRBD1
DNA: TGTGCCAGCAGCCCGACAGGGTACAATGAGCAGTTCTTC
CDR3: CASSPTGYNEQFF

size: -
V: TRBV24-1
J: TRBJ2-5
D: TRBD2
DNA: TGTGCCACCAGCGGACTAGCGGGGGGCTTGGAGACCCAGTACTTC
CDR3: CATSGLAGGLETQYF

size: -
V: TRBV3-1/TRBV3-2
J: TRBJ1-1
D: TRBD1
DNA: TGTGCCAGCAGCCGGGGGACAGGACTCGATAACACTGAAGCTTTCTTT
CDR3: CASSRGTGLDNTEAFF

size: once
V: TRBV15
J: TRBJ2-7
D: TRBD1
DNA: TGTGCCACCAAAACGGACAGGGATGTGGCCTACGAGCAGTACTTC
CDR3: CATKTDRDVAYEQYF

size: -
V: TRBV30
J: TRBJ2-2
D: -
DNA: TGTGCCTGGTCGGGGACGAACACCGGGGAGCTGTTTTTT
CDR3: CAWSGTNTGELFF

size: -
V: TRBV6-5
J: TRBJ1-3
D: TRBD1
DNA: TGTGCCAGCCAGGACAGGCCGTTTCTTGGAAACACCATATATTTT
CDR3: CASQDRPFLGNTIYF

size: once
V: TRBV19
J: TRBJ1-1
D: -
DNA: TGTGCCAGTATCAAAGAGCGGGGGATCGCTGAAGCTTTCTTT
CDR3: CASIKERGIAEAFF

size: -
V: TRBV6-5
J: TRBJ2-5
D: TRBD2
DNA: TGTGCCAGCAGGATTGGGACTAGGGGTTGGGAGACCCAGTACTTC
CDR3: CASRIGTRGWETQYF

size: few
V: TRBV6-6
J: TRBJ1-2
D: -
DNA: TGTGCCAGCAGTTACCCTACTAACTATGGCTACACCTTC
CDR3: CASSYPTNYGYTF

size: -
V: TRBV7-2
J: TRBJ2-2
D: TRBD2
DNA: TGTGCCAGCAGCTCAAGCACGGCGGGGGGGTTTAACACCGGGGAGCTGTTTTTT
CDR3: CASSSSTAGGFNTGELFF

size: -
V: TRBV12-3/TRBV12-4
J: TRBJ1-2
D: TRBD1
DNA: TGTGCCAGCAACCCACAGGGGGCGCCTGGCTACACCTTC
CDR3: CASNPQGAPGYTF

size: -
V: TRBV10-3
J: TRBJ1-5
D: -
DNA: TGTGCCATCAGTGAGTCCGATCAGCCCCAGCATTTT
CDR3: CAISESDQPQHF

size: -
V: TRBV5-1
J: TRBJ1-1
D: TRBD1
DNA: TGCGCCAGCAGCTTGGCGGTGACAGGGGAAACTGAAGCTTTCTTT
CDR3: CASSLAVTGETEAFF

size: -
V: TRBV11-1
J: TRBJ2-3
D: -
DNA: TGTGCCAGCAGGGAGAGAGTGGAGGGAACAGATACGCAGTATTTT
CDR3: CASRERVEGTDTQYF

size: -
V: TRBV5-4
J: TRBJ2-2
D: TRBD2
DNA: TGTGCCAGCACCTTCCGTACTAGCGGAGGCGGGGAGCTGTTTTTT
CDR3: CASTFRTSGGGELFF

size: -
V: TRBV5-1
J: TRBJ2-5
D: TRBD2
DNA: TGCGCCAGCAGCCCGGGACTAGCGGGAGCAAGAGAGACCCAGTACTTC
CDR3: CASSPGLAGARETQYF

size: -
V: TRBV7-3
J: TRBJ2-5
D: -
DNA: TGTGCCAGCAGCGTCTCTAGCAGCCAAGAGACCCAGTACTTC
CDR3: CASSVSSSQETQYF

size: once
V: TRBV4-2
J: TRBJ2-3
D: TRBD1
DNA: TGTGCCAGCAGCCGCGGCGACAGGGGAATTTCAGATACGCAGTATTTT
CDR3: CASSRGDRGISDTQYF

size: -
V: TRBV19
J: TRBJ2-2
D: -
DNA: TGTGCCGGAGCGGACAGAAACACCGGGGAGCTGTTTTTT
CDR3: CAGADRNTGELFF

size: -
V: TRBV2
J: TRBJ2-5
D: TRBD1
DNA: TGTGCCAGCAGTGCCGAACAGGGGGAGCAAGAGACCCAGTACTTC
CDR3: CASSAEQGEQETQYF

size: -
V: TRBV5-4
J: TRBJ2-5
D: -
DNA: TGTGCCAGCAGCAGGGACACGGAGACCCAGTACTTC
CDR3: CASSRDTETQYF

size: -
V: TRBV9
J: TRBJ2-3
D: -
DNA: TGTGCCAGCAGCGTAAGCGACAGAGGCACAGATACGCAGTATTTT
CDR3: CASSVSDRGTDTQYF

size: -
V: TRBV19
J: TRBJ2-1
D: TRBD2
DNA: TGTGCCAGTAGTAGGCGGGGGTCCCTCTCCTACAATGAGCAGTTCTTC
CDR3: CASSRRGSLSYNEQFF

size: -
V: TRBV11-3
J: TRBJ2-3
D: TRBD2
DNA: TGTGCCAGCAGCTTAGGCCGGACTAGCAGTCCTGATACGCAGTATTTT
CDR3: CASSLGRTSSPDTQYF

size: -
V: TRBV5-6
J: TRBJ1-4
D: TRBD1
DNA: TGTGCCAGCAGTCGCGACAGGGATACTAATGAAAAACTGTTTTTT
CDR3: CASSRDRDTNEKLFF

size: few
V: TRBV5-6
J: TRBJ1-2
D: -
DNA: TGTGCCAGCAGCTTGGACAGAGCTAACTATGGCTACACCTTC
CDR3: CASSLDRANYGYTF

size: -
V: TRBV30
J: TRBJ2-1
D: -
DNA: TGTGCCTGGAGTCGAGACTTGGATTACAATGAGCAGTTCTTC
CDR3: CAWSRDLDYNEQFF

size: -
V: TRBV24-1
J: TRBJ1-4
D: TRBD1
DNA: TGTGCCACCAGTGATTCCCCGGGACAGGGTAATGAAAAACTGTTTTTT
CDR3: CATSDSPGQGNEKLFF

size: few
V: TRBV4-3
J: TRBJ1-5
D: -
DNA: TGCGCCAGCAGCCAAGCGGTACAGGGTGGCGGGCAGCCCCAGCATTTT
CDR3: CASSQAVQGGGQPQHF

size: -
V: TRBV6-2/TRBV6-3
J: TRBJ1-5
D: TRBD1
DNA: TGTGCCAGCAGTCCGGACAGGGACTTTCATCAGCCCCAGCATTTT
CDR3: CASSPDRDFHQPQHF

size: once
V: TRBV30
J: TRBJ1-6
D: -
DNA: TGTGCCTGGAGTTGGCAAAATTCACCCCTCCACTTT
CDR3: CAWSWQNSPLHF

size: -
V: TRBV7-9
J: TRBJ2-1
D: TRBD2
DNA: TGTGCCAGCAGCTTGGGACTAGCGGTGGATGAGCAGTTCTTC
CDR3: CASSLGLAVDEQFF

size: -
V: TRBV28
J: TRBJ2-5
D: TRBD1
DNA: TGTGCCAGCAGTTTCGCGACAGGGGGCGTCGAGACCCAGTACTTC
CDR3: CASSFATGGVETQYF

size: once
V: TRBV30
J: TRBJ2-5
D: TRBD1
DNA: TGTGCCTGGAGTGTAGGAGGACAGGGACAGACCCAGTACTTC
CDR3: CAWSVGGQGQTQYF

size: -
V: TRBV5-8
J: TRBJ1-6
D: -
DNA: TGTGCCAGCAGCGGGGGCTCGGAATCACCCCTCCACTTT
CDR3: CASSGGSESPLHF

size: many
V: TRBV18
J: TRBJ2-2
D: -
DNA: TGTGCCAGCTCACCACGGGAGGACGGGGAGCTGTTTTTT
CDR3: CASSPREDGELFF

size: -
V: TRBV19
J: TRBJ2-5
D: -
DNA: TGTGCCAGTAGTCTCGGGAGCCAAGAGACCCAGTACTTC
CDR3: CASSLGSQETQYF

size: -
V: TRBV15
J: TRBJ2-3
D: -
DNA: TGTGCCACCAGCTGGAGGAGCACAGATACGCAGTATTTT
CDR3: CATSWRSTDTQYF

size: few
V: TRBV5-1
J: TRBJ2-1
D: TRBD2
DNA: TGCGCCAGCAGTCCTAGCGGGAGGAACAATGAGCAGTTCTTC
CDR3: CASSPSGRNNEQFF

size: once
V: TRBV5-5
J: TRBJ1-2
D: -
DNA: TGTGCCAGCAGCTTGGGCGCCGGCAGGGACTATGGCTACACCTTC
CDR3: CASSLGAGRDYGYTF

size: -
V: TRBV27
J: TRBJ2-1
D: TRBD2
DNA: TGTGCCAGCAAGCCCCTAGCGGGGGGGCGGAATGAGCAGTTCTTC
CDR3: CASKPLAGGRNEQFF

size: -
V: TRBV6-2/TRBV6-3
J: TRBJ2-7
D: -
DNA: TGTGCCAGCAGTTACGGGAGCGAGCAGTACTTC
CDR3: CASSYGSEQYF